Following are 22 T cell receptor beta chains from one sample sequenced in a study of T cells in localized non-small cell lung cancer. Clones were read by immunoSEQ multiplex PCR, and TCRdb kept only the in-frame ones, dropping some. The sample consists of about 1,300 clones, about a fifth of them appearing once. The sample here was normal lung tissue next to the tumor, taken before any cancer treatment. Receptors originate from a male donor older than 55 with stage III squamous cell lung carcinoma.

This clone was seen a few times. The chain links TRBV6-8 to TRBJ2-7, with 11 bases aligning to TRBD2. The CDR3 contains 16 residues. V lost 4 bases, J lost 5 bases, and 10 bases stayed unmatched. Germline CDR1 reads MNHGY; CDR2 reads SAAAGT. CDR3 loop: CASSSLSGGAIHEQYF. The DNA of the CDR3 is TGTGCCAGCAGTTCCCTTAGCGGGGGGGCTATTCACGAGCAGTACTTC.

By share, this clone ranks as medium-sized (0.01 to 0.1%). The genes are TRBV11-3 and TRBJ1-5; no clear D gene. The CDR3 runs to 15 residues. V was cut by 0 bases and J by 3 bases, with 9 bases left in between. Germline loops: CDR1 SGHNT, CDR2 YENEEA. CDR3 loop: CASSLEGNFNQPQHF. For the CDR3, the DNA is TGTGCCAGCAGCTTAGAGGGGAATTTCAATCAGCCCCAGCATTTT.

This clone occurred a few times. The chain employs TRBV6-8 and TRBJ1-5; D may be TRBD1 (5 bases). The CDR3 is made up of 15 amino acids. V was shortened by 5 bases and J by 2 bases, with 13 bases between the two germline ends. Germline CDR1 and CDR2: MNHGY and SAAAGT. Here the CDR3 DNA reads TGTGCCAGCAGTCACTGGGGGGACGGCAATCAGCCCCAGCATTTT. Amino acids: CASSHWGDGNQPQHF.

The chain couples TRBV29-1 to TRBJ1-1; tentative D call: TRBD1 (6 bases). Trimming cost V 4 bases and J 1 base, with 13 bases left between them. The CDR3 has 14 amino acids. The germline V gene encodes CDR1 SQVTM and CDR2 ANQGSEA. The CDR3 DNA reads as TGCAGCGTTGGACGAGGGACATCGAACACTGAAGCTTTCTTT. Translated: CSVGRGTSNTEAFF.

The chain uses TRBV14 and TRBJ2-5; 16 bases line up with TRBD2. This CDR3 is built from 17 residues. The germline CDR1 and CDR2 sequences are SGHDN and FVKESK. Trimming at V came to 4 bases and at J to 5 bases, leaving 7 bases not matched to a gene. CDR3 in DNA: TGTGCCAGCAGCCCGGGACTAGCGGGGGGGCCACGGGAGACCCAGTACTTC. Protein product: CASSPGLAGGPRETQYF.

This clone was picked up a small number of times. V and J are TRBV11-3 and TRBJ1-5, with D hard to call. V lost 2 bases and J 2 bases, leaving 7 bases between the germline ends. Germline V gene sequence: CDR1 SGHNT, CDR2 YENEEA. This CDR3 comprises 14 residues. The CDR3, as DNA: TGTGCCAGCAGCTTATCCGGGGGCAATCAGCCCCAGCATTTT. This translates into CASSLSGGNQPQHF.

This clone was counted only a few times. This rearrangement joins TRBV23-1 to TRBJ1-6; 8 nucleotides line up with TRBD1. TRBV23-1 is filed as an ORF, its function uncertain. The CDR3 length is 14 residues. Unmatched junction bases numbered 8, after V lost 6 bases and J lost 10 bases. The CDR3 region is CASSQGQARSPLHF. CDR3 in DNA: TGCGCCAGCAGCCAGGGACAGGCTCGCTCACCCCTCCACTTT.

The CDR3 bases are TGTGCCAGCTCACCAAGACAGAATTCACCCCTCCACTTT. As protein: CASSPRQNSPLHF. The gene calls are TRBV18 and TRBJ1-6, with a tentative D call TRBD1 (5 bases). V was trimmed by 2 bases and J by 7 bases, leaving 6 bases between them. The CDR3 sequence is 13 residues long. In germline, CDR1 is KGHSH, CDR2 LQKENI. Full variable domain (missing parts from reference TRBV18 and TRBJ1-6): NAGVMQNPRHLVRRRGQEARLRCSPMKGHSHVYWYRQLPEEGLKFMVYLQKENIIDESGMPKERFSAEFPKEGPSILRIQQVVRGDSAAYFCASSPRQNSPLHFGNGTRLTVT.

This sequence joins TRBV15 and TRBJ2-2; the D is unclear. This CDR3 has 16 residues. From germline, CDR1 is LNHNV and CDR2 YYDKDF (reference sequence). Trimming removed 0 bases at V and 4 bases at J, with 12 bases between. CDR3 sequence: CATSRDMGGPTGELFF. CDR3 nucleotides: TGTGCCACCAGCAGAGATATGGGCGGACCCACCGGGGAGCTGTTTTTT.

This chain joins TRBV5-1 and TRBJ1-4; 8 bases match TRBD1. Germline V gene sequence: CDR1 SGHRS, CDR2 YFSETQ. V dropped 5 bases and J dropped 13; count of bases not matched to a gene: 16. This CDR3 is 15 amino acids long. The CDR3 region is CASSIGQGPQSRLFF. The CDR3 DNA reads TGCGCCAGCAGTATAGGACAGGGCCCCCAAAGTAGACTGTTTTTT. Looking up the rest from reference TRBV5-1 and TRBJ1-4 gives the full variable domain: KAGVTQTPRYLIKTRGQQVTLSCSPISGHRSVSWYQQTPGQGLQFLFEYFSETQRNKGNFPGRFSGRQFSNSRSEMNVSTLELGDSALYLCASSIGQGPQSRLFFGSGTQLSVL.

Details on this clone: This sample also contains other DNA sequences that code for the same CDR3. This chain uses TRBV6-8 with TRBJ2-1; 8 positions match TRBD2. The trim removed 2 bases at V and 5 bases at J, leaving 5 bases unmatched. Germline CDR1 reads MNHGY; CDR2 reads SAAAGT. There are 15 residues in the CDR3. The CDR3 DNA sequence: TGTGCCAGCAGTTACGGCCGGGGGGGACACAATGAGCAGTTCTTC. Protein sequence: CASSYGRGGHNEQFF.

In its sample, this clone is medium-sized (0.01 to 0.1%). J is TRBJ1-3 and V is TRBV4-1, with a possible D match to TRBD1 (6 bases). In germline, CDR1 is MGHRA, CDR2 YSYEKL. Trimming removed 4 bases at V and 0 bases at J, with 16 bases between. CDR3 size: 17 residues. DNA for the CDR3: TGCGCCAGCAGCCCAGGGGCGGGGGCCCGCTCTGGAAACACCATATATTTT. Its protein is CASSPGAGARSGNTIYF.

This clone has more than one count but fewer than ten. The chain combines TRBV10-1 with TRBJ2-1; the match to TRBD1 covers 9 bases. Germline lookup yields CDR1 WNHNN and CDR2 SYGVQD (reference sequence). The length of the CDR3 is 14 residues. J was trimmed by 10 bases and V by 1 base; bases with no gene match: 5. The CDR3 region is CASSEWTGVEEQFF. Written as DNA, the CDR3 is TGCGCCAGCAGTGAGTGGACAGGGGTTGAGGAGCAGTTCTTC.

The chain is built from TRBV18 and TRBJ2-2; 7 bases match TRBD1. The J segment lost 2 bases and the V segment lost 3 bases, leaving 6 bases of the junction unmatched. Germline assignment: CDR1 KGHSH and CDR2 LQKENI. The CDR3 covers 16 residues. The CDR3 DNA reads TGTGCCAGCTCACCGTTGGGACAGAGCAACACCGGGGAGCTGTTTTTT. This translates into CASSPLGQSNTGELFF.

The CDR3 loop is CASSLRAGPNSPLHF. In DNA form, the CDR3 reads TGCGCCAGCAGCCTTCGTGCAGGACCTAATTCACCCCTCCACTTT. The J gene is TRBJ1-6, the V gene TRBV23-1, with D hard to call. TRBV23-1 is noted as an ORF with a role that remains uncertain. CDR3 length: 15 amino acids. V lost 6 bases to trimming and J lost 6 bases, with 15 bases between them.

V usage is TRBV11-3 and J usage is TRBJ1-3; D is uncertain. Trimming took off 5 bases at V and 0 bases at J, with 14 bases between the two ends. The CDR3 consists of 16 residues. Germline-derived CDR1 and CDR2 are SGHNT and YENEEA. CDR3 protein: CASSPPKRNSGNTIYF. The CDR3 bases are TGTGCCAGCAGCCCACCAAAAAGGAACTCTGGAAACACCATATATTTT.

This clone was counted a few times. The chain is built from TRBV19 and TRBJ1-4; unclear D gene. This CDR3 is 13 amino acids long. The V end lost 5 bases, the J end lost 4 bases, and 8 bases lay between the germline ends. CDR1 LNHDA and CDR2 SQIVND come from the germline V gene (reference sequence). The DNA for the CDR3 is TGTGCCAGTAGTGTCAGGAATAATGAAAAACTGTTTTTT. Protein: CASSVRNNEKLFF.

CDR3 bases: TGCGCCAGCAGCTTAGGTGGTTCGGCGAATGAGCAGTTCTTC. Translation: CASSLGGSANEQFF. V usage is TRBV10-2 and J usage is TRBJ2-1; D not resolved. Germline values: CDR1 WSHSY, CDR2 SAAADI. This CDR3 spans 14 amino acids. With 6 bases removed from V and 7 bases from J, the gap between germline ends came to 16 bases.

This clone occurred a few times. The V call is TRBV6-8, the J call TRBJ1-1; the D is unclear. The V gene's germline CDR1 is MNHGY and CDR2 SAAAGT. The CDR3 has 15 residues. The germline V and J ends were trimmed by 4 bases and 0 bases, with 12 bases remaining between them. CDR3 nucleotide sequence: TGTGCCAGCAGTTCCACTGGGTCCATGAACACTGAAGCTTTCTTT. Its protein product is CASSSTGSMNTEAFF.

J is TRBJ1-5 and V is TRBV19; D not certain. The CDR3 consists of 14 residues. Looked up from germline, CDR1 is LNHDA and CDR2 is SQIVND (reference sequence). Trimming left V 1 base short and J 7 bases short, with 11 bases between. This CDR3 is CASSIAGIWQPQHF. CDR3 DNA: TGTGCCAGTAGTATAGCGGGGATTTGGCAGCCCCAGCATTTT.

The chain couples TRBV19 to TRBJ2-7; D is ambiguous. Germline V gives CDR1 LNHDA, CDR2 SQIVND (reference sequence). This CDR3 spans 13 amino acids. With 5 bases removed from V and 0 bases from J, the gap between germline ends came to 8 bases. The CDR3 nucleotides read TGTGCCAGTAGTCCCCGAAACTCCTACGAGCAGTACTTC. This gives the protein CASSPRNSYEQYF.

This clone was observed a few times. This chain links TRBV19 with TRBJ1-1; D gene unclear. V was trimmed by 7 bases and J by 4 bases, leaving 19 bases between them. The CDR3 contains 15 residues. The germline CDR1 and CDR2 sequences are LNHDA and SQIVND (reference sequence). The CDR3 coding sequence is TGTGCCAGTACCAAAAACAACGAGAGGGCCACTGAAGCTTTCTTT. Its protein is CASTKNNERATEAFF.